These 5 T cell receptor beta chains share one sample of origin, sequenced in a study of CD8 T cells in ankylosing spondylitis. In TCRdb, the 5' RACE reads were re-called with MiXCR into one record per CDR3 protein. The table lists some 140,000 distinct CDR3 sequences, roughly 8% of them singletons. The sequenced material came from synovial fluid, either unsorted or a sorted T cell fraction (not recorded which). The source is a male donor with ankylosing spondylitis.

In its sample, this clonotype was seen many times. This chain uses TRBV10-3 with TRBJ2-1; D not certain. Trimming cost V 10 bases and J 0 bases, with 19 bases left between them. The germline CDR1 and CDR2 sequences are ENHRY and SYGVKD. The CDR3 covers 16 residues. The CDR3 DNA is TGTGCCACCGGCCAACCCAGTCCCAGCTCCTACAATGAGCAGTTCTTC. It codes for CATGQPSPSSYNEQFF.

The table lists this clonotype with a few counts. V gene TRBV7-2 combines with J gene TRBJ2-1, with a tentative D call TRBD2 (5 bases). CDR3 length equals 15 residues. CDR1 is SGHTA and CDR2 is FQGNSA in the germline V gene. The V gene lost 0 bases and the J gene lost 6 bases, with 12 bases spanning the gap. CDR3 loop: CASSLAWSSANEQFF. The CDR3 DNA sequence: TGTGCCAGCAGCTTAGCGTGGAGTAGCGCCAATGAGCAGTTCTTC. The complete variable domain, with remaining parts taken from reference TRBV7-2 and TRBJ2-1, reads GAGVSQSPSNKVTEKGKDVELRCDPISGHTALYWYRQSLGQGLEFLIYFQGNSAPDKSGLPSDRFSAERTGGSVSTLTIQRTQQEDSAVYLCASSLAWSSANEQFFGPGTRLTVL.

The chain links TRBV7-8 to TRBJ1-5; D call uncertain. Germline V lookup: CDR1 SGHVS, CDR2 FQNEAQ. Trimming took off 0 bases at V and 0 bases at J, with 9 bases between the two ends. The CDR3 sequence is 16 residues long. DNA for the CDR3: TGTGCCAGCAGCTTAGCTCGCGCAGGTAGCAATCAGCCCCAGCATTTT. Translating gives CASSLARAGSNQPQHF.

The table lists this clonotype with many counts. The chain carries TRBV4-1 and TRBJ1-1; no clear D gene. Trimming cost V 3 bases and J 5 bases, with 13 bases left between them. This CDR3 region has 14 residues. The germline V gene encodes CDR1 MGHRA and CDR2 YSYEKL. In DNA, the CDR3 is TGCGCCAGCAGCCAGGCGTCTGATTATACTGAAGCTTTCTTT. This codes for CASSQASDYTEAFF.

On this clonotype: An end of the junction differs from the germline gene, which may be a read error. The CDR3 loop is CANSLLAAETEAFF. In nucleotides, the CDR3 is TGTGCCAACAGCTTACTGGCCGCAGAAACCGAAGCTTTCTTT. This rearrangement joins TRBV7-2 to TRBJ1-1; D unclear. Germline V lookup: CDR1 SGHTA, CDR2 FQGNSA. The CDR3 has 14 amino acids.